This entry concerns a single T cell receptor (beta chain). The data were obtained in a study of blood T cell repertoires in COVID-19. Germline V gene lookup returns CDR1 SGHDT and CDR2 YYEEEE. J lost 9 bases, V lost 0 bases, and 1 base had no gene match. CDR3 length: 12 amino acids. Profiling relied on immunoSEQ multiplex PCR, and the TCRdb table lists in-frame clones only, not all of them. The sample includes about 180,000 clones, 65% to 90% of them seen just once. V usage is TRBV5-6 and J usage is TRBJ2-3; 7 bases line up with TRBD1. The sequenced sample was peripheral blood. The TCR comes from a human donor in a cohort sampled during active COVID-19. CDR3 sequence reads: CASSLGGGTQYF. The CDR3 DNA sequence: TGTGCCAGCAGCTTGGGAGGGGGCACGCAGTATTTT.